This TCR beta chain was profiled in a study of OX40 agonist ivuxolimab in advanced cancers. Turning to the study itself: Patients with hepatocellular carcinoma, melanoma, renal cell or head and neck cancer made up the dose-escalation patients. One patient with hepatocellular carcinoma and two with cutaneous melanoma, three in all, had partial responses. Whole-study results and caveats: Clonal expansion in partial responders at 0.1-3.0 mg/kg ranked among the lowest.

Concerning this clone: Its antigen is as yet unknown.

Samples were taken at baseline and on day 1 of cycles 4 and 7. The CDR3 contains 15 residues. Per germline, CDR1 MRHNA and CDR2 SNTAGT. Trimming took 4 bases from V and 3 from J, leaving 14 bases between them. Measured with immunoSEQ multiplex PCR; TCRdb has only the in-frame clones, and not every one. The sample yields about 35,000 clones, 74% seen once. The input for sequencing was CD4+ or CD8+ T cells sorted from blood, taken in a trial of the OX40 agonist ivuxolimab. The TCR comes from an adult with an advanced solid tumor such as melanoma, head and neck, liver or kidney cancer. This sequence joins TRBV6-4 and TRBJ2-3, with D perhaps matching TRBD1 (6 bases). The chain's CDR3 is CASSVSGAGTDTQYF. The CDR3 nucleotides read TGTGCCAGCAGTGTCTCAGGGGCCGGGACAGATACGCAGTATTTT.